This TCR beta chain derives from a study of T cells after yellow fever vaccination. Notes on the study in general: Most primary-vaccination clones recurred post-booster (just under 98% CD4, 88% CD8). The secondary response peaked faster, at day 5 versus 15, but was weaker.

One entry per CDR3 protein results from TCRdb running MiXCR on the 5' RACE reads. The table includes some 560,000 distinct CDR3 sequences, roughly a sixth detected once. This clonotype occurred many times. The target antigen is unknown. The sequences come from PBMCs, collected 5 to 6 days after the first yellow fever vaccination. The TCR originated in a man younger than 35 who received the YFV17D yellow fever vaccine.

This CDR3 is CAWSFSGASETQYF. The CDR3 DNA sequence: TGTGCCTGGAGTTTTAGCGGGGCCTCAGAGACCCAGTACTTC. The V and J genes are TRBV30 and TRBJ2-5; 8 bases agree with TRBD2. V trimming: 2 bases; J trimming: 4 bases; junction bases outside the gene matches: 6. Germline CDR1 is GTSNPN and CDR2 is SVGIG (reference sequence). The CDR3 spans 14 residues.